A single sample gave rise to the 2 T cell receptor beta chains below, sequenced in a study of T cells in lung cancer brain metastases. Assay used: immunoSEQ multiplex PCR; TCRdb lists only in-frame clones, some missing. This repertoire shows 2,500 to 3,500 clones, around nine tenths found once; its top ten account for approximately 11%. Sequences were obtained from tumor tissue from the primary lung tumor. These receptors were taken from a man aged 55 to 69 with non-small cell lung cancer.

The V and J genes are TRBV27 and TRBJ1-1, with 11 bases identical to TRBD1. V lost 4 bases and J lost 5; bases outside the gene matches: 0. CDR1 MNHEY and CDR2 SMNVEV come from the germline V gene (reference sequence). This CDR3 is built from 13 residues. In DNA form, the CDR3 reads TGTGCCAGCAGTTGGGACAGGGGGACTGAAGCTTTCTTT. This gives the protein CASSWDRGTEAFF.

V gene TRBV7-2 combines with J gene TRBJ2-7; no firm D call. Germline V gives CDR1 SGHTA, CDR2 FQGNSA. Deletions cut 5 bases from V and 5 bases from J, with 13 bases between. The CDR3 is 13 amino acids. CDR3 DNA sequence: TGTGCCAGCAGCCTACCCCAAATACACGAGCAGTACTTC. Translated, it gives CASSLPQIHEQYF.